This T cell receptor (beta chain) was recovered during a study of OX40 agonist ivuxolimab in advanced cancers. Study details: Partial response was recorded in three patients: one hepatocellular carcinoma and two cutaneous melanoma cases.

The timepoints at which blood was sampled were baseline, cycle 4 day 1, and cycle 7 day 1. Turning to this clone: Antigen unknown.

Study conclusions and caveats: Clonal expansion was seen in CD4+ and CD8+ blood T cells by week 6 at 0.1 to 3.0 mg/kg.

Profiled with immunoSEQ multiplex PCR; TCRdb holds only in-frame clones, not every one. The table includes approximately 86,000 clones, about 90% detected once. CDR1 is MNHEY and CDR2 is SVGAGI in the germline V gene. The CDR3 extends over 13 amino acids. Trimming left V 2 bases short and J 7 bases short, with 11 bases between. The V and J genes are TRBV6-5 and TRBJ1-1; the D is unclear. This TCR was recovered from an adult with an advanced solid tumor such as melanoma, head and neck, liver or kidney cancer. The sample in question was CD4+ or CD8+ T cells sorted from blood, obtained in a trial of the OX40 agonist ivuxolimab. CDR3 loop: CASSYEAPVEAFF. In DNA form, the CDR3 reads TGTGCCAGCAGTTACGAGGCGCCGGTTGAAGCTTTCTTT.